The present T cell receptor beta chain was sequenced within a study of T cell repertoires in cytomegalovirus infection. Study-level results: CMV-specific HLA-C-restricted TCR beta clonotypes dominated the ex vivo response.

TCRdb re-called the reads through MiXCR, storing one row per CDR3 protein. The table shows approximately 350,000 distinct CDR3 sequences, with roughly 34% occurring only once. V lost 5 bases and J 8 bases, leaving 15 bases between the germline ends. The CDR3 sequence is 14 residues long. CDR1 is SGHTA and CDR2 is FQGNSA in the germline V gene. Concerning this clonotype itself: Antigen unknown.

This sequence joins TRBV7-2 and TRBJ1-4; D not resolved. The receptor was derived from a human donor in good health (CMV status not recorded). Some clones in this sample may be carry-over from other donors' samples. The sample in question was cultured PBMCs, obtained from culture after CMV antigen stimulation. CDR3 amino acids: CASSRDRVWEKLFF. For the CDR3, the DNA is TGTGCCAGCAGCCGCGATCGAGTGTGGGAAAAACTGTTTTTT. Variable domain in full (rest from reference TRBV7-2 and TRBJ1-4): GAGVSQSPSNKVTEKGKDVELRCDPISGHTALYWYRQSLGQGLEFLIYFQGNSAPDKSGLPSDRFSAERTGGSVSTLTIQRTQQEDSAVYLCASSRDRVWEKLFFGSGTQLSVL.